The 26 T cell receptor beta chains below were found in one sample sequenced in a study of T cell repertoires in cytomegalovirus infection. TCRdb itself ran the reads through MiXCR, one entry per CDR3 protein. The table shows around 240,000 distinct CDR3 sequences, with roughly 22% occurring only once. Input material: CD8+ T cells from PBMCs. The receptors shown here come from a human donor in good health (CMV status not recorded). Some clones in this sample may be carry-over from other donors' samples.

This clonotype was counted only a few times. The genes are TRBV6-1 and TRBJ1-1; unclear D gene. Germline V gene data show CDR1 as MNHNS and CDR2 as SASEGT. The CDR3 is 11 residues long. Trimming removed 5 bases at V and 11 bases at J, with 12 bases between. CDR3 region: CASSSMRWAFF. CDR3 sequence (DNA): TGTGCCAGCAGTAGCATGAGGTGGGCTTTCTTT.

This clonotype came up many times. The gene calls are TRBV7-6 and TRBJ2-7; 9 nucleotides agree with TRBD1. The CDR3 length is 14 residues. Germline V lookup: CDR1 SGHVS, CDR2 FNYEAQ. V gave up 5 bases and J gave up 1 base; unmatched junction bases: 3. The CDR3 loop reads CASSVGTGSYEQYF. Here the CDR3 DNA reads TGTGCCAGCAGCGTCGGGACAGGGTCCTACGAGCAGTACTTC. Together with reference TRBV7-6 and TRBJ2-7, the CDR3 gives the full variable domain: GAGVSQSPRYKVTKRGQDVALRCDPISGHVSLYWYRQALGQGPEFLTYFNYEAQQDKSGLPNDRFSAERPEGSISTLTIQRTEQRDSAMYRCASSVGTGSYEQYFGPGTRLTVT.

The table lists this clonotype with a few counts. The V and J genes are TRBV20-1 and TRBJ2-5; unclear D gene. Per the germline V gene, CDR1 is DFQATT and CDR2 is SNEGSKA (reference sequence). The CDR3 has 13 amino acids. Trimming pared 1 base from V and 2 bases from J, leaving 8 bases between. The CDR3 region is CSARGSLQETQYF. The CDR3 DNA reads TGCAGTGCTAGAGGGTCTTTACAAGAGACCCAGTACTTC.

The chain employs TRBV3-1 and TRBJ2-1, with 8 bases matching TRBD2. Trimming removed 3 bases from V and 2 bases from J; junction bases left unmatched: 3. CDR3 length equals 15 residues. The germline CDR1 and CDR2 sequences are LGHDT and YNNKEL (reference sequence). The CDR3 sequence: CASSHGGGTYNEQFF. The CDR3 bases are TGTGCCAGCAGCCATGGCGGGGGGACCTACAATGAGCAGTTCTTC.

This clonotype has ten or more counts. The chain is built from TRBV7-9 and TRBJ1-2, with a weak D call TRBD1 (5 bases). CDR3 length: 15 amino acids. V lost 0 bases and J lost 5, with 13 bases in between. Germline CDR1 SEHNR, CDR2 FQNEAQ (reference sequence). CDR3 in amino acids: CASSLAGQTGYGYTF. The CDR3, as DNA: TGTGCCAGCAGCTTAGCAGGACAAACTGGGTATGGCTACACCTTC.

This clonotype came up many times. This sequence joins TRBV7-6 and TRBJ2-3, with 10 bases matching TRBD2. J lost 6 bases, V lost 3 bases, and 3 bases had no gene match. The CDR3 loop spans 14 amino acids. Per the germline V gene, CDR1 is SGHVS and CDR2 is FNYEAQ. The CDR3 here is CASSFSGGDDTQYF. In nucleotides, the CDR3 is TGTGCCAGCAGCTTCAGCGGGGGGGACGATACGCAGTATTTT.

The chain recombines TRBV28 with TRBJ2-6; 7 positions match TRBD1. Trimming cost V 6 bases and J 0 bases; bases outside gene matches: 8. The CDR3 is 17 amino acids. Germline values: CDR1 MDHEN, CDR2 SYDVKM. The CDR3 loop is CASRTLDRASGANVLTF. In DNA, the CDR3 is TGTGCCAGCAGAACCCTAGACAGGGCCTCTGGGGCCAACGTCCTGACTTTC.

The rearrangement joins TRBV7-9 to TRBJ2-7, with no clear D. The CDR3 spans 14 residues. CDR1 and CDR2 (germline): SEHNR, FQNEAQ (reference sequence). Trimming took 1 base from V and 2 from J, leaving 9 bases between them. The CDR3 sequence: CASSLGRRPYEQYF. The CDR3 DNA sequence: TGTGCCAGCAGCTTAGGGCGGCGTCCCTACGAGCAGTACTTC. Together with reference TRBV7-9 and TRBJ2-7, the CDR3 gives the full variable domain: DTGVSQNPRHKITKRGQNVTFRCDPISEHNRLYWYRQTLGQGPEFLTYFQNEAQLEKSRLLSDRFSAERPKGSFSTLEIQRTEQGDSAMYLCASSLGRRPYEQYFGPGTRLTVT.

There are many counts of this clonotype. The J gene is TRBJ2-5, the V gene TRBV7-8; D is tentatively TRBD1 or TRBD2 (5 bases each). The CDR3 consists of 15 residues. Germline-derived CDR1 and CDR2 are SGHVS and FQNEAQ. The V end lost 4 bases, the J end lost 2 bases, and 14 bases lay between the germline ends. The CDR3 nucleotides are TGTGCCAGCAGCTATGGGGCCAGGGAGCAAGAGACCCAGTACTTC. It encodes CASSYGAREQETQYF.

This clonotype has just a few counts. The chain has TRBV20-1 and TRBJ2-3; 8 bases fit TRBD2. From germline, CDR1 is DFQATT and CDR2 SNEGSKA (reference sequence). This CDR3 is built from 13 residues. The CDR3 DNA reads TGCAGCAGTCGGGGGGGCCGCACAGATACGCAGTATTTT. Amino acid sequence: CSSRGGRTDTQYF.

This clonotype was seen once. The rearrangement links TRBV19 to TRBJ2-2, with D possibly matching TRBD2 (5 bases). This CDR3 has 14 residues. Germline loops: CDR1 LNHDA, CDR2 SQIVND (reference sequence). V lost 4 bases, J lost 6 bases, and 12 bases lay in between. CDR3 sequence reads: CASSTRLGAGELFF. The CDR3 nucleotides are TGTGCCAGTAGTACCAGGCTCGGGGCCGGGGAGCTGTTTTTT.

A few counts support this clonotype. The J gene is TRBJ1-2, the V gene TRBV6-5; D ambiguous. Trimming shortened V by 2 bases and J by 5 bases, and 15 bases separated the two germline ends. The CDR3 loop spans 15 amino acids. Germline V gene lookup returns CDR1 MNHEY and CDR2 SVGAGI. Here the CDR3 reads CASSYHQADSYGYTF. CDR3 in DNA: TGTGCCAGCAGTTACCACCAAGCGGACTCGTATGGCTACACCTTC.

The rearrangement links TRBV12-3 or TRBV12-4 to TRBJ1-1; the match to TRBD1 covers 7 bases. This CDR3 has 12 amino acids. V gave up 7 bases and J gave up 7 bases; unmatched junction bases: 6. The CDR3 protein is CASTADRIEAFF. The CDR3 nucleotides are TGTGCCAGCACCGCGGACAGGATTGAAGCTTTCTTT.

Many counts were recorded for this clonotype. This chain joins TRBV12-3 or TRBV12-4 and TRBJ1-5; D might be TRBD1 (6 bases). Between the trimmed V and J ends, which lost 3 bases and 2 bases, there was a span of 14 bases. The length of the CDR3 is 16 residues. Written as DNA, the CDR3 is TGTGCCAGCAGTTTGGGACAACCTTGGGGCAATCAGCCCCAGCATTTT. Translated: CASSLGQPWGNQPQHF.

A few counts support this clonotype. The V call is TRBV6-1, the J call TRBJ1-1; a possible D gene is TRBD1 (6 bases). The CDR3 has 17 residues. Per germline, CDR1 MNHNS and CDR2 SASEGT. Trimming left V 5 bases short and J 4 bases short, with 23 bases between. Written as DNA, the CDR3 is TGTGCCAGCAGTATCCAAGGGGTGGGGGGCTACGGCACTGAAGCTTTCTTT. This sequence encodes CASSIQGVGGYGTEAFF.

This clonotype was observed many times. The V gene is TRBV7-9, the J gene TRBJ2-7; the match to TRBD2 covers 8 bases. The CDR3 runs 16 residues. V lost 5 bases, J lost 4 bases, and 13 bases stayed unmatched. Germline V gene lookup returns CDR1 SEHNR and CDR2 FQNEAQ (reference sequence). The CDR3 reads CASSPPGGEDWYEQYF. DNA for the CDR3: TGTGCCAGCAGCCCACCGGGGGGGGAGGACTGGTACGAGCAGTACTTC.

The V gene is TRBV15, the J gene TRBJ1-5; D unresolved. Per the germline V gene, CDR1 is LNHNV and CDR2 is YYDKDF (reference sequence). Trimming took off 2 bases at V and 2 bases at J, with 7 bases between the two ends. The CDR3 spans 14 residues. The CDR3 bases are TGTGCCACCAGCAGAATAGGTGGCAATCAGCCCCAGCATTTT. This sequence encodes CATSRIGGNQPQHF.

The sample holds a few counts of this clonotype. The rearrangement joins TRBV6-5 to TRBJ1-6; tentatively, D is TRBD1 (6 bases). Germline V gene sequence: CDR1 MNHEY, CDR2 SVGAGI. CDR3 size: 16 residues. The V end was cut by 4 bases, the J end by 5 bases, with 15 bases between. The CDR3, as DNA: TGTGCCAGCAGTTCTCAGGGGACCCTAAATAATTCACCCCTCCACTTT. Encoded protein: CASSSQGTLNNSPLHF.

This clonotype was detected a few times. V gene TRBV10-3 combines with J gene TRBJ1-2, with D possibly matching TRBD1 (6 bases). Germline CDR1 and CDR2: ENHRY and SYGVKD. The length of the CDR3 is 14 residues. Trimming shortened V by 3 bases and J by 4 bases, and 12 bases separated the two germline ends. The CDR3 nucleotides are TGTGCCATCAGTGACCCGGGACACACCTATGGCTACACCTTC. Its translation: CAISDPGHTYGYTF.

About this clonotype itself: At one boundary the junction diverges from the germline segment, which might be a read error. V gene TRBV29-1 combines with J gene TRBJ2-7, with 11 bases aligning to TRBD1. The CDR3 length is 13 residues. Germline V gene data show CDR1 as SQVTM and CDR2 as ANQGSEA. The CDR3 DNA follows: TGCAGCGTCGAGGGGGACAGGGGGTACGAGCAGGACTTC. Its protein product is CSVEGDRGYEQDF.

This clonotype was seen a few times. This chain joins TRBV7-6 and TRBJ2-2; possibly TRBD1 for D (6 bases). Germline values: CDR1 SGHVS, CDR2 FNYEAQ. V was shortened by 6 bases and J by 4 bases, with 15 bases between the two germline ends. The CDR3 is made up of 15 amino acids. CDR3 region: CASSLGRGATGELFF. DNA of the CDR3: TGTGCCAGCAGTCTGGGCAGGGGAGCCACCGGGGAGCTGTTTTTT.

This clonotype has a handful of counts. This chain links TRBV10-3 with TRBJ2-7; D gene ambiguous. Germline V gene sequence: CDR1 ENHRY, CDR2 SYGVKD. Between the trimmed V and J ends, which lost 0 bases and 6 bases, there was a span of 9 bases. The CDR3 extends over 13 amino acids. The CDR3 spells CAISESFGSEQYF. As DNA, the CDR3 is TGTGCCATCAGTGAGTCGTTTGGTTCCGAGCAGTACTTC.

This clonotype was picked up a small number of times. This chain links TRBV28 with TRBJ2-3, with a tentative D call TRBD1 (6 bases). CDR3 length: 12 residues. Germline CDR1 reads MDHEN; CDR2 reads SYDVKM. V was trimmed by 6 bases and J by 4 bases, leaving 8 bases between them. In DNA, the CDR3 is TGTGCCAGCAGCACAGGGTCAGATACGCAGTATTTT. Translation gives CASSTGSDTQYF.

This clonotype was seen repeatedly, ten times or more. The rearrangement uses TRBV4-1 and TRBJ1-1; D gene ambiguous. V lost 1 base to trimming and J lost 1 base, with 7 bases between them. The CDR3 runs to 14 residues. Germline V lookup: CDR1 MGHRA, CDR2 YSYEKL. In nucleotides, the CDR3 is TGCGCCAGCAGCCAAGTGGCCGGGAACACTGAAGCTTTCTTT. This sequence encodes CASSQVAGNTEAFF.

A few counts support this clonotype. The chain is built from TRBV5-6 and TRBJ2-1, with D possibly matching TRBD2 (5 bases). The germline CDR1 and CDR2 sequences are SGHDT and YYEEEE. This CDR3 has 13 residues. Trimming stripped 4 bases from V and 8 bases from J, with 13 bases between. The CDR3 DNA reads TGTGCCAGCAGCACCCGGGGTAGCGATGAGCAGTTCTTC. This gives the protein CASSTRGSDEQFF.

This clonotype has at least ten counts. CDR3 DNA sequence: TGTGCCAGCAGCGGTAGCGGGGGGGCCACAGATACGCAGTATTTT. Residues: CASSGSGGATDTQYF. V gene TRBV7-8 combines with J gene TRBJ2-3, with TRBD2 identical over 11 bases. This CDR3 has 15 amino acids. Germline V gene data show CDR1 as SGHVS and CDR2 as FQNEAQ. Trimming removed 5 bases from V and 2 bases from J; junction bases left unmatched: 3.